This is a list of T cell receptor beta chains from one sample in a study of T cell responses to AZD1222 COVID-19 vaccine. The assay was immunoSEQ multiplex PCR, and TCRdb's table has in-frame clones only and misses some. The repertoire holds around 130,000 clones, with 86% as singletons. The sequencing used peripheral blood, collected 28 days after the second AZD1222 dose. Source of these receptors: an adult who received the AZD1222 COVID-19 vaccine. Each CDR3 is given with its conserved first and last residue. The D gene is left open where the match is weak. Some rows mark clone size as missing; the rest say once, few, many or name a class of expanded clone.

j_gene: TRBJ1-1; d_gene: TRBD1; v_gene: TRBV7-9; abundance: once; len: 16; CDR3aa: CASSLGHGQGGEEAFF; CDR3nt: TGTGCCAGCAGCTTAGGTCATGGACAGGGCGGGGAGGAAGCTTTCTTT
j_gene: TRBJ2-2; d_gene: -; v_gene: TRBV5-1; abundance: -; len: 13; CDR3aa: CASSLTHTGELFF; CDR3nt: TGCGCCAGCAGCTTGACCCACACCGGGGAGCTGTTTTTT
j_gene: TRBJ1-6; d_gene: -; v_gene: TRBV3-1/TRBV3-2; abundance: -; len: 13; CDR3aa: CASSQFYNSPLHF; CDR3nt: TGTGCCAGCAGCCAGTTTTATAATTCACCCCTCCACTTT
j_gene: TRBJ1-1; d_gene: -; v_gene: TRBV5-4; abundance: -; len: 14; CDR3aa: CVSSIQGVNTEAFF; CDR3nt: TGTGTCAGCAGCATCCAGGGAGTGAACACTGAAGCTTTCTTT
j_gene: TRBJ1-5; d_gene: TRBD1; v_gene: TRBV4-2; abundance: -; len: 17; CDR3aa: CASSQAGTGGADQPQHF; CDR3nt: TGTGCCAGCAGCCAAGCCGGGACAGGGGGCGCAGATCAGCCCCAGCATTTT
j_gene: TRBJ2-7; d_gene: -; v_gene: TRBV4-1; abundance: few; len: 15; CDR3aa: CASSYHRDGSYEQYF; CDR3nt: TGCGCCAGCAGCTACCACAGGGATGGCTCCTACGAGCAGTACTTC
j_gene: TRBJ1-2; d_gene: -; v_gene: TRBV30; abundance: -; len: 12; CDR3aa: CAWSVGARGYTF; CDR3nt: TGTGCCTGGAGTGTGGGGGCGCGGGGCTACACCTTC
j_gene: TRBJ2-2; d_gene: TRBD1; v_gene: TRBV5-4; abundance: few; len: 15; CDR3aa: CASSLRQGAPGELFF; CDR3nt: TGTGCCAGCAGCTTAAGACAGGGGGCGCCCGGGGAGCTGTTTTTT
j_gene: TRBJ1-6; d_gene: TRBD1; v_gene: TRBV7-2; abundance: -; len: 17; CDR3aa: CASSQPDRGRGNSPLHF; CDR3nt: TGTGCCAGCAGCCAACCTGACAGGGGGCGCGGGAATTCACCCCTCCACTTT
j_gene: TRBJ1-6; d_gene: -; v_gene: TRBV2; abundance: -; len: 16; CDR3aa: CASSESGNGGNSPLHF; CDR3nt: TGTGCCAGCAGTGAATCAGGGAACGGGGGCAATTCACCCCTCCACTTT
j_gene: TRBJ2-7; d_gene: TRBD2; v_gene: TRBV11-3; abundance: -; len: 15; CDR3aa: CASSYYSGGGYEQYF; CDR3nt: TGTGCCAGCAGTTATTACAGCGGGGGGGGTTACGAGCAGTACTTC
j_gene: TRBJ2-7; d_gene: -; v_gene: TRBV18; abundance: few; len: 13; CDR3aa: CASTTGHYYEQYF; CDR3nt: TGTGCCAGCACCACGGGACACTACTACGAGCAGTACTTC
j_gene: TRBJ2-1; d_gene: -; v_gene: TRBV5-1; abundance: -; len: 14; CDR3aa: CASSSGTRVDEQFF; CDR3nt: TGCGCCAGCAGCTCCGGGACCCGCGTGGATGAGCAGTTCTTC
j_gene: TRBJ2-7; d_gene: -; v_gene: TRBV3-1/TRBV3-2; abundance: -; len: 15; CDR3aa: CASSPPLAGLYEQYF; CDR3nt: TGTGCCAGCAGTCCCCCCTTGGCGGGACTCTACGAGCAGTACTTC
j_gene: TRBJ1-2; d_gene: -; v_gene: TRBV6-1; abundance: -; len: 11; CDR3aa: CASSETYGYTF; CDR3nt: TGTGCCAGCAGTGAAACCTATGGCTACACCTTC
j_gene: TRBJ1-2; d_gene: TRBD1; v_gene: TRBV2; abundance: -; len: 17; CDR3aa: CASSEEGAGRANYGYTF; CDR3nt: TGTGCCAGCAGTGAAGAGGGGGCGGGGCGAGCTAACTATGGCTACACCTTC
j_gene: TRBJ2-5; d_gene: TRBD1; v_gene: TRBV5-4; abundance: -; len: 14; CDR3aa: CASSTDRGQETQYF; CDR3nt: TGTGCCAGCAGCACGGACAGGGGTCAAGAGACCCAGTACTTC
j_gene: TRBJ2-2; d_gene: -; v_gene: TRBV9; abundance: few; len: 16; CDR3aa: CASSVGLTRDTGELFF; CDR3nt: TGTGCCAGCAGCGTTGGCCTTACAAGGGACACCGGGGAGCTGTTTTTT
j_gene: TRBJ1-1; d_gene: TRBD1; v_gene: TRBV27; abundance: few; len: 15; CDR3aa: CASSLFGTVNTEAFF; CDR3nt: TGTGCCAGCAGTTTATTCGGGACAGTGAACACTGAAGCTTTCTTT
j_gene: TRBJ2-5; d_gene: -; v_gene: TRBV7-8; abundance: -; len: 16; CDR3aa: CASSLVVPLGTETQYF; CDR3nt: TGTGCCAGCAGCTTAGTGGTCCCCCTGGGCACAGAGACCCAGTACTTC
j_gene: TRBJ1-6; d_gene: -; v_gene: TRBV14; abundance: -; len: 18; CDR3aa: CASSQVRWRTGVNSPLHF; CDR3nt: TGTGCCAGCAGCCAAGTTAGGTGGAGGACGGGGGTGAATTCACCCCTCCACTTT
j_gene: TRBJ2-2; d_gene: -; v_gene: TRBV4-2; abundance: -; len: 19; CDR3aa: CASSQKMYPPGANTGELFF; CDR3nt: TGTGCCAGCAGCCAAAAGATGTACCCCCCAGGCGCGAACACCGGGGAGCTGTTTTTT